A single sample gave rise to the 30 T cell receptor beta chains below, sequenced in a study of T cell repertoires in cytomegalovirus infection. TCRdb processed the reads anew with MiXCR; each CDR3 protein has one entry. The sample consists of about 320,000 distinct CDR3 sequences, 9.5% of them appearing once. Source material: PBMCs. These TCRs come from a human donor in good health (CMV status not recorded). Some clones in this sample may be carry-over from other donors' samples.

In this sample, this clonotype turned up a few times. J is TRBJ2-5 and V is TRBV7-4; 7 bases are shared with TRBD1. CDR3 length: 16 residues. Germline-derived CDR1 and CDR2 are SGHVT and SQSDAQ. V lost 4 bases, J lost 1 base, and 9 bases stayed unmatched. The CDR3 loop is CASSYTMGQPQETQYF. CDR3 DNA: TGTGCCAGCAGCTACACCATGGGACAGCCCCAAGAGACCCAGTACTTC.

This clonotype came up many times. The chain has TRBV12-3 or TRBV12-4 and TRBJ2-6; TRBD1 matches at 12 bases. Unmatched junction bases numbered 5, after V lost 3 bases and J lost 2 bases. The CDR3 runs to 18 residues. As DNA, the CDR3 is TGTGCCAGCAGTTTCGGGACAGGGGGCGCGGCTGGGGCCAACGTCCTGACTTTC. Translating it yields CASSFGTGGAAGANVLTF.

This clonotype was seen only a few times. The chain employs TRBV10-3 and TRBJ2-5, with D perhaps matching TRBD1 or TRBD2 (6 bases each). V gave up 4 bases and J gave up 1 base, with 13 bases separating them. The CDR3 is 15 residues long. Germline assignment: CDR1 ENHRY and CDR2 SYGVKD. CDR3 amino acids: CAISVGAGFQETQYF. Written as DNA, the CDR3 is TGTGCCATCAGTGTGGGGGCGGGGTTCCAAGAGACCCAGTACTTC.

This clonotype was seen many times. CDR3 residues: CASSSRPGQHYEQYF. In nucleotides, the CDR3 is TGTGCCAGCAGCTCGCGCCCGGGACAGCACTACGAGCAGTACTTC. The V gene is TRBV7-4, the J gene TRBJ2-7, with 7 nucleotides matching TRBD1. CDR1 and CDR2 from the germline V gene are SGHVT and SQSDAQ. Unmatched junction bases numbered 9, after V lost 4 bases and J lost 3 bases. This CDR3 is 15 amino acids long.

A few counts support this clonotype. This rearrangement joins TRBV7-3 to TRBJ2-2; 7 bases align to TRBD1. The CDR3 has 14 amino acids. Germline trimming cut 5 bases from V and 6 bases from J; bases unmatched to any gene: 6. CDR1 is SGHTA and CDR2 is FQGTGA in the germline V gene. The CDR3, as DNA: TGTGCCAGCAGCAAAACAGGGGTAGCCGGGGAGCTGTTTTTT. Its translation: CASSKTGVAGELFF.

This clonotype was detected ten times or more. V usage is TRBV7-2 and J usage is TRBJ2-1; maybe TRBD1 (5 bases). Germline V gene lookup returns CDR1 SGHTA and CDR2 FQGNSA. The CDR3 extends over 17 amino acids. V was cut by 3 bases and J by 5 bases, with 20 bases left in between. The CDR3 DNA reads TGTGCCAGCAGCTTTAAAGGGGTCGTCTATTGGGACAATGAGCAGTTCTTC. Translating gives CASSFKGVVYWDNEQFF.

This clonotype appeared a few times. The V call is TRBV28, the J call TRBJ2-7; D is unresolved. V was clipped by 4 bases and J by 5 bases, with 15 bases between them. Per germline, CDR1 MDHEN and CDR2 SYDVKM. CDR3 size: 14 residues. The CDR3 sequence is CASSSQRAGDEQYF. DNA of the CDR3: TGTGCCAGCAGTTCGCAGCGAGCCGGCGACGAGCAGTACTTC.

Here the CDR3 DNA reads TGCAGCGTCCCGAACCGACAGGGGAGCTATGGCTACACCTTC. It encodes CSVPNRQGSYGYTF. The gene calls are TRBV29-1 and TRBJ1-2, with 8 bases that match TRBD1. This CDR3 has 14 amino acids. The V gene's germline CDR1 is SQVTM and CDR2 ANQGSEA. V was clipped by 6 bases and J by 4 bases; unmatched bases: 10.

V gene TRBV12-3 or TRBV12-4 combines with J gene TRBJ1-4, with unresolved D. The V end lost 3 bases, the J end lost 6 bases, and 8 bases lay between the germline ends. This CDR3 is 13 amino acids long. The CDR3 bases are TGTGCCAGCAGTTTTGGAGGGTATGAAAAACTGTTTTTT. Protein product: CASSFGGYEKLFF.

V usage is TRBV7-2 and J usage is TRBJ1-1; TRBD1 agrees at 9 bases. Germline V lookup: CDR1 SGHTA, CDR2 FQGNSA. This CDR3 is 15 amino acids long. Trimming removed 3 bases from V and 10 bases from J; junction bases left unmatched: 12. The CDR3 is CASSFQNRGHRTAFF. Here the CDR3 DNA reads TGTGCCAGCAGCTTCCAGAACAGGGGGCACCGGACAGCTTTCTTT.

This clonotype appeared a single time. An end of the junction does not agree with germline; a read error may underlie this. The rearrangement links TRBV28 to TRBJ1-1; D is uncertain. Germline V lookup: CDR1 MDHEN, CDR2 SYDVKM. This CDR3 is built from 16 residues. The CDR3 bases are TGTGCCAGCAGTTTATGGGGCAGGAATGCGAACACTGAATCTTTCTTT. Its protein is CASSLWGRNANTESFF.

This clonotype was counted only a few times. V is TRBV25-1 and J is TRBJ2-5; 9 positions match TRBD2. V lost 7 bases and J lost 3; bases outside the gene matches: 6. This CDR3 region has 14 residues. Germline V gene data show CDR1 as MGHDK and CDR2 as SYGVNS. The CDR3 region is CASKRPSGKETQYF. The DNA for the CDR3 is TGTGCCAGCAAAAGGCCTAGCGGGAAAGAGACCCAGTACTTC.

V usage is TRBV29-1 and J usage is TRBJ1-4; the D gene is possibly TRBD1 (5 bases). In germline, CDR1 is SQVTM, CDR2 ANQGSEA. The CDR3 runs to 12 residues. Trimming removed 6 bases from V and 8 bases from J, with 13 bases in between. The CDR3 protein is CSVREGPEKLFF. The CDR3 DNA reads TGCAGCGTCCGCGAGGGGCCGGAAAAACTGTTTTTT.

The sample holds a few counts of this clonotype. The chain employs TRBV7-4 and TRBJ1-1; 7 nucleotides match TRBD1. The junction had 16 bases not matched to a gene; V was cut back by 3 bases and J by 3 bases. CDR3 length: 18 residues. The germline V gene has CDR1 SGHVT and CDR2 SQSDAQ. Written as DNA, the CDR3 is TGTGCCAGCAGCTTTCCCCGGATGGCAGGGGGGAGGGACACTGAAGCTTTCTTT. Its translation: CASSFPRMAGGRDTEAFF.

The chain uses TRBV7-6 and TRBJ2-7; D not resolved. The CDR3 is made up of 12 amino acids. V lost 3 bases and J lost 5, with 8 bases in between. Germline-derived CDR1 and CDR2 are SGHVS and FNYEAQ. CDR3 protein: CASSFPANEQYF. The CDR3 nucleotides are TGTGCCAGCAGCTTCCCTGCGAACGAGCAGTACTTC.

This clonotype was observed many times. The chain is built from TRBV13 and TRBJ1-6; a weak D match, TRBD1 (6 bases). This CDR3 contains 14 residues. Germline assignment: CDR1 PRHDT and CDR2 FYEKMQ (reference sequence). V lost 9 bases to trimming and J lost 9 bases, with 18 bases between them. The CDR3 here is CASQRDNRGSPLHF. In DNA form, the CDR3 reads TGTGCCAGTCAACGGGACAATCGGGGTTCACCCCTCCACTTT.

This sequence joins TRBV6-4 and TRBJ1-5; D is unresolved. The CDR3 is 13 amino acids. V lost 4 bases, J lost 5 bases, and 9 bases lay in between. Germline V lookup: CDR1 MRHNA, CDR2 SNTAGT. This CDR3 reads CASSVKEDQPQHF. The CDR3, as DNA: TGTGCCAGCAGTGTCAAGGAGGATCAGCCCCAGCATTTT.

CDR3 DNA: TGTGCCAGTAGTCTCCGACAGGGTATCGGCAATCAGCCCCAGCATTTT. Its translation: CASSLRQGIGNQPQHF. V usage is TRBV19 and J usage is TRBJ1-5, with 7 positions matching TRBD1. The CDR3 is made up of 16 amino acids. The germline V gene encodes CDR1 LNHDA and CDR2 SQIVND (reference sequence). J lost 2 bases, V lost 5 bases, and 9 bases had no gene match. Looking up the rest from reference TRBV19 and TRBJ1-5 gives the full variable domain: DGGITQSPKYLFRKEGQNVTLSCEQNLNHDAMYWYRQDPGQGLRLIYYSQIVNDFQKGDIAEGYSVSREKKESFPLTVTSAQKNPTAFYLCASSLRQGIGNQPQHFGDGTRLSIL.

With respect to this clonotype: A much larger clone differs by one base, so this may be a read error. The rearrangement uses TRBV7-6 and TRBJ1-2, with unresolved D. This CDR3 is 15 amino acids long. CDR1 SGHVS and CDR2 FNYEAQ come from the germline V gene. CDR3 in amino acids: CAGSLAGVASHGYTF. The CDR3 DNA sequence: TGTGCCGGCAGCTTAGCGGGTGTGGCTTCGCATGGCTACACCTTC.

With respect to this clonotype: This sequence may be a read error, since a much larger clone differs from it by one base. V is TRBV7-2 and J is TRBJ1-5; D remains unclear. Between the trimmed V and J ends, which lost 5 bases and 6 bases, there was a span of 17 bases. The CDR3 is made up of 15 amino acids. The V gene's germline CDR1 is SGHTA and CDR2 FQGNSA. The CDR3 is CASSAARPPTQPQHF. DNA of the CDR3: TGTGCCAGCAGCGCGGCTCGGCCTCCTACTCAGCCCCAGCATTTT.

This clonotype appeared many times. The chain couples TRBV12-3 or TRBV12-4 to TRBJ1-2; the D gene is possibly TRBD1 (5 bases). There are 15 residues in the CDR3. V was trimmed by 3 bases and J by 8 bases, leaving 19 bases between them. The CDR3 spells CASSFAVRQIGGYTF. As DNA, the CDR3 is TGTGCCAGCAGTTTCGCCGTGCGACAGATCGGCGGCTACACCTTC.

This clonotype has a count of ten or more. The chain combines TRBV4-3 with TRBJ2-1, with a tentative D call TRBD2 (6 bases). Germline V gene sequence: CDR1 LGHNA, CDR2 YSLEER. This CDR3 is built from 16 residues. V was clipped by 4 bases and J by 0 bases, with 13 bases between them. The CDR3, as DNA: TGCGCCAGCAGCCGCACGAGGAGGGGCTCCTACAATGAGCAGTTCTTC. Translated: CASSRTRRGSYNEQFF.

The chain is built from TRBV6-2 or TRBV6-3 and TRBJ2-3; no definite D call. Germline-derived CDR1 and CDR2 are MNHEY and SVGEGT. V shed 0 bases and J shed 2 bases, with 9 bases lying between them. This CDR3 is 15 amino acids long. CDR3 nucleotides: TGTGCCAGCAGTTACTCGGGCAGGTCCACAGATACGCAGTATTTT. Its protein product is CASSYSGRSTDTQYF.

The chain is built from TRBV4-1 and TRBJ2-7; D not certain. Trimming removed 3 bases from V and 1 base from J, with 16 bases in between. Germline lookup yields CDR1 MGHRA and CDR2 YSYEKL. This CDR3 has 16 residues. CDR3 amino acids: CASSHLEVGESYEQYF. In DNA form, the CDR3 reads TGCGCCAGCAGCCATCTCGAAGTAGGAGAGTCCTACGAGCAGTACTTC.

The rearrangement joins TRBV5-6 to TRBJ2-7, with 8 positions matching TRBD1. The CDR3 runs 16 residues. CDR1 and CDR2 from the germline V gene are SGHDT and YYEEEE. The V gene end was trimmed by 1 base and the J gene end by 4 bases; junction bases not matched to a gene: 10. In DNA, the CDR3 is TGTGCCAGCAGCTTGCCCCCGGGACAGGATTTGTACGAGCAGTACTTC. Translation: CASSLPPGQDLYEQYF.

At least ten counts were recorded for this clonotype. The V and J genes are TRBV6-6 and TRBJ1-2; 7 nucleotides agree with TRBD1. This CDR3 is 14 amino acids long. V shed 7 bases and J 6 bases; nucleotides not matched to a gene: 11. Germline lookup yields CDR1 MNHNY and CDR2 SVGAGI (reference sequence). The CDR3 DNA sequence: TGTGCCAGCACCGTCCGAGGGGGCAGGGATGGCTACACCTTC. Translation gives CASTVRGGRDGYTF.

This clonotype was detected ten times or more. The V call is TRBV7-2, the J call TRBJ2-7; 14 bases are shared with TRBD2. From germline, CDR1 is SGHTA and CDR2 FQGNSA. V gave up 4 bases and J gave up 2 bases; unmatched junction bases: 13. CDR3 length equals 19 residues. CDR3 sequence: CASSSILGLAGAVTYEQYF. The CDR3 DNA follows: TGTGCCAGCAGCTCTATTTTGGGACTAGCGGGAGCAGTAACCTACGAGCAGTACTTC.

This clonotype was observed at least ten times. The CDR3, as DNA: TGTGCCAGCAGTGAAGGGAAGTTCTCGGACGGCAGTAATCAGCCCCAGCATTTT. Its translation: CASSEGKFSDGSNQPQHF. The chain combines TRBV2 with TRBJ1-5; no reliable D call. Germline V CDR1 and CDR2: SNHLY, FYNNEI. Trimming cost V 1 base and J 4 bases, with 20 bases left between them. The CDR3 runs 18 residues.

This clonotype was recorded at least ten times. The V gene is TRBV12-3 or TRBV12-4, the J gene TRBJ1-1; TRBD1 matches at 9 bases. Losses at the gene ends were 6 bases for V and 7 bases for J; bases not matched to a gene: 9. The CDR3 runs to 14 residues. CDR3 region: CASRTHRGLGEAFF. Written as DNA, the CDR3 is TGTGCCAGCAGAACCCACAGGGGGCTGGGTGAAGCTTTCTTT.

The table lists this clonotype with a few counts. V gene TRBV6-1 combines with J gene TRBJ1-1, with TRBD1 matching over 8 bases. V dropped 5 bases and J dropped 7; count of bases not matched to a gene: 9. This CDR3 has 14 residues. Germline values: CDR1 MNHNS, CDR2 SASEGT. The CDR3 loop is CASSPQGGQVEAFF. The CDR3 nucleotides are TGTGCCAGCAGTCCACAGGGGGGTCAGGTTGAAGCTTTCTTT.